What follows are 9 T cell receptor beta chains derived from one specimen sequenced in a study of CD8+ T cells in alopecia areata. Extracted RNA was reverse transcribed, and the resulting cDNA served as sequencing template. The repertoire was sequenced with immunoSEQ multiplex PCR; TCRdb's copy has only in-frame clones and lacks some. The counts give 200,000 to 300,000 clones, none of them seen only once; more than 0.95% is held by the top ten. CD4, CD8alpha, NKG2D, NKG2ACE and other markers guided sorting of pooled cutaneous lymph node cells. The sample was CD4+ T cells sorted from a lymph node. The source of these receptors is a C3H/HeJ mouse with alopecia areata. For the strain, the MHC haplotype given is H2-k.

About this clone itself: Gene names follow the mouse nomenclature. From the germline J gene comes the end of the CDR3, since the read stops 4 residues before it. The rearrangement uses TRBV31 and TRBJ2-3; 9 nucleotides align to TRBD2. V was pared by 3 bases and J by 0 bases, with 4 bases of the junction left unmatched. The germline V gene has CDR1 GKSSPN and CDR2 SITVG. This CDR3 region has 15 residues. Incomplete CDR3 DNA: TGTGCCTGGAGCCGACTGGGGGTTAGTGCAGAA. Protein: CAWSRLGVSAE. The CDR3 in full is CAWSRLGVSAETLYF.

Points on this clone: Each gene name is a mouse one. The read finishes 4 residues shy of the CDR3 end, and the germline J gene is used to complete it. V and J are TRBV19 and TRBJ2-5; TRBD2 matches at 8 bases. Germline values: CDR1 FNHDT, CDR2 SITEND (reference sequence). The CDR3 runs 13 residues. CDR3 sequence reads: CASSGGARDTQYF. CDR3 DNA (partial): TGTGCCAGCAGTGGGGGGGCGCGGGAC. Combining the CDR3 with reference TRBV19 and TRBJ2-5 gives the whole variable domain GGIITQTPKFLIGQEGQKLTLKCQQNFNHDTMYWYRQDSGKGLRLIYYSITENDLQKGDLSEGYDASREKKSSFSLTVTSAQKNEMAVFLCASSGGARDTQYFGPGTRLLVL.

This clone appeared a few times. All gene names here are mouse names. The CDR3 is cut off 4 residues early in the read; its end comes from the germline J gene. The V call is TRBV13-1, the J call TRBJ2-4; TRBD2 matches at 8 bases. In germline, CDR1 is NSHNY, CDR2 SYGAGN. The CDR3 is 16 amino acids. With 5 bases clipped from V and 1 base from J, the junction kept 9 bases outside the gene matches. CDR3 sequence reads: CASRMGGAEGQNTLYF. The covered CDR3 bases are TGTGCCAGCAGAATGGGGGGGGCCGAGGGTCAAAAC.

About this clone itself: Genes and germline are mouse. The read ends 4 residues before the CDR3 terminus; that terminus is restored from the germline J gene. The chain is built from TRBV13-3 and TRBJ1-1, with D maybe TRBD1 (5 bases). Germline CDR1 NNHDY, CDR2 SYVADS. This CDR3 comprises 14 residues. V lost 5 bases to trimming and J lost 0 bases, with 11 bases between them. The sequenced part of the CDR3 DNA is TGTGCCAGCAGAGGACACCTTTCAAACACA. It translates to CASRGHLSNT. The complete CDR3 sequence is CASRGHLSNTEVFF.

This clone was counted many times. Each gene name is a mouse one. The read stops 4 residues short of the end of the CDR3; the missing end is completed from the germline J gene. V is TRBV13-1 and J is TRBJ2-2, with D perhaps matching TRBD2 (5 bases). Germline lookup yields CDR1 NSHNY and CDR2 SYGAGN. The germline V and J ends were trimmed by 1 base and 4 bases, with 5 bases remaining between them. This CDR3 comprises 13 residues. This chain's CDR3 is CASSDWGTGQLYF. CDR3 DNA, as far as it was read: TGTGCCAGCAGTGATTGGGGCACCGGG.

As to this clone: Each gene name is a mouse one. The missing CDR3 end, 4 residues past where the read stops, is filled in from the germline J gene. The V call is TRBV5, the J call TRBJ1-1, with TRBD1 matching over 7 bases. The J segment lost 0 bases and the V segment lost 2 bases, leaving 9 bases of the junction unmatched. Germline-derived CDR1 and CDR2 are LGHNA and YNLKQL (reference sequence). The CDR3 has 17 amino acids. This CDR3 is CASSQSPGQVANTEVFF. The sequenced CDR3 bases are TGTGCCAGCAGCCAAAGCCCCGGACAGGTTGCAAACACA.

This clone was detected only a few times. Mouse gene names apply. The read comes to an end 4 residues before the CDR3 does, leaving the germline J gene to fill in the end. Other DNA variants within this sample encode the same CDR3. The rearrangement links TRBV1 to TRBJ2-2; D ambiguous. The ends were cut back, 3 bases at V and 0 bases at J, with 5 bases in the middle. The germline V gene has CDR1 NSQYPW and CDR2 LRSPGD (reference sequence). The CDR3 has 14 amino acids. The part of the CDR3 DNA that was read is TGCACCTGCAGTGCGGCAGCAAACACCGGG. This encodes CTCSAAANTG. The CDR3 in full is CTCSAAANTGQLYF.

Only a few counts were recorded for this clone. Genes and germline come from the mouse. The CDR3 is cut off 4 residues early in the read; its end comes from the germline J gene. The V call is TRBV31, the J call TRBJ2-2; 8 nucleotides align to TRBD1. The CDR3 loop spans 14 amino acids. The germline V gene has CDR1 GKSSPN and CDR2 SITVG. V lost 5 bases to trimming and J lost 3 bases; unmatched junction nucleotides: 5. CDR3 amino acids: CAWGYRGDTGQLYF. CDR3 DNA, as far as it was read: TGTGCCTGGGGTTACAGGGGGGACACCGGG.

This clone has a handful of counts. Here the gene names and germline are mouse. The CDR3 goes on 4 residues after the read ends, and that part is filled in from the germline J gene. This specimen includes other DNA sequences encoding the same CDR3. J is TRBJ2-7 and V is TRBV1, with TRBD1 as a possible D gene (6 bases). Trimming removed 6 bases from V and 3 bases from J, with 15 bases in between. CDR1 NSQYPW and CDR2 LRSPGD come from the germline V gene (reference sequence). The length of the CDR3 is 14 residues. CDR3 in amino acids: CTCSAEGGGYEQYF. The sequenced part of the CDR3 DNA is TGCACCTGCAGCGCCGAGGGAGGGGGCTAT.